This T cell receptor (beta chain) is from a study of shared clonotypes between healthy human individuals. About this clone itself: The target antigen is unknown.

Per the germline V gene, CDR1 is MDHEN and CDR2 is SYDVKM. The CDR3 is made up of 12 amino acids. V was shortened by 8 bases and J by 1 base, with 8 bases between the two germline ends. Findings and caveats of the study: Estimated richness values were generally larger in naive subsets than in memory subsets. Genetic and exposure-history diversity was limited by the few donors.

Data came from immunoSEQ multiplex PCR; TCRdb stores just in-frame clones and leaves some out. Of roughly 1,600,000 clones listed, approximately 98.5% are singletons. The V call is TRBV28, the J call TRBJ1-1; D remains ambiguous. The sequenced material came from naive CD4+ T cells sorted from blood. Documented subset: CD45RA+ positively selected. This clonotype was sampled from a man aged 25-45 years in good health. The CDR3 DNA is TGTGCCAGCTACGAACGGAACACTGAAGCTTTCTTT. It is translated as CASYERNTEAFF.